This TCR beta chain was recovered during a study of T cell changes during pregnancy in multiple sclerosis (dated by TCRdb to about 2019). About the investigation overall: The study examined how the T cell repertoire changed over the course of pregnancy in women with multiple sclerosis.

Library construction relied on the immunoSEQ multiplex PCR assay. As stored in TCRdb, this immuneACCESS dataset retains in-frame rearrangements with V and J assigned. A fraction of the clones does not appear; measured against another copy, unresolved V genes explain less than half of the discrepancy, and the remainder lacks a known reason. This sample has approximately 90,000 clones in its table, and more than 85% of those were observed once. The ten largest clones add up to 0.85% to 0.95% of the sample. The germline V gene (reference sequence) gives CDR1 as MNHEY and CDR2 as SMNVEV. There are 18 amino acids in the CDR3, from cysteine to phenylalanine inclusive. This entry keeps only the CDR3 DNA: 54 bases, framed from base 1. Trimmed from V: 0 bases; trimmed from J: 3 bases; junction bases lacking a gene match: 7. Turning to this clone: Its antigen is not yet known. Nothing much larger sits one base from this clone, and base qualities are not available.

Recombination joined TRBV27 with TRBJ2-5, and 13 junctional nucleotides match TRBD2. This sample comprised peripheral blood, obtained before pregnancy. This clonotype was sampled from a female donor with multiple sclerosis, enrolled in a pregnancy study. The nucleotide sequence is TGTGCCAGCAGTTTATCCAAGGGACTAGCGGGACTGGAAGAGACCCAGTACTTC. It translates as CASSLSKGLAGLEETQYF.